This T cell receptor (beta chain) was observed in a study of regulatory T cells in long-lasting Graves disease. Both iRepertoire HTBI primers and Arm-PCR of CDR3 regions were used to build the TCR beta libraries. From the multiplex PCR reads, TCRdb called clonotypes with MiXCR, one entry per CDR3 protein. This sample has 400,000 to 500,000 distinct CDR3 sequences, with around 21% found just once. With 7 bases clipped from V and 3 bases from J, the junction kept 11 bases outside the gene matches. CDR3 length equals 17 residues. Per germline, CDR1 SEHNR and CDR2 FQNEAQ (reference sequence). Findings of the study overall: It was in persistent disease that TRBV28, TRBJ1-2 and TRBJ2-5 were favored.

Time point of the sample: persistent/refractory GD, antithyroid drugs over 5 years with positive TRAb. RNA extracted from PBMCs served as the sequencing template. Comment on this clonotype: Antigen specificity is unknown.

The sequences come from peripheral blood mononuclear cells (PBMCs), collected when the disease was refractory, from a patient treated with antithyroid drugs. The TCR was taken from a female donor with Graves disease. The rearrangement uses TRBV7-9 and TRBJ2-3, with TRBD2 matching over 12 bases. CDR3 in amino acids: CASISFGLAGHTDTQYF. The CDR3 DNA sequence: TGTGCCAGCATCTCCTTTGGACTAGCGGGACATACAGATACGCAGTATTTT.